The 29 T cell receptor beta chains in this list originate from one sample, sequenced in a study of cytomegalovirus exposure and HLA in healthy donors. Sequencing was performed with immunoSEQ multiplex PCR; in TCRdb, only in-frame clones are kept and a portion is missing. Of 160,000 or so clones detected, 85% to 90% appear once; the ten largest clones hold approximately 3%. Sequencing was carried out using PBMCs. All receptors derive from a young man in good health and CMV-seronegative.

This clone was recorded once. V gene TRBV5-1 combines with J gene TRBJ2-7, with 7 bases aligning to TRBD1. V shed 4 bases, J shed 3 bases, and the junction held 4 bases outside the gene matches. This CDR3 contains 13 residues. From germline, CDR1 is SGHRS and CDR2 YFSETQ. The CDR3 sequence is CASSEGQNYEQYV. The CDR3, as DNA: TGCGCCAGCAGCGAGGGACAGAACTACGAGCAGTACGTC.

The gene calls are TRBV27 and TRBJ1-2; the D is unclear. CDR1 is MNHEY and CDR2 is SMNVEV in the germline V gene (reference sequence). The CDR3 consists of 15 residues. V gave up 6 bases and J gave up 4 bases, with 18 bases separating them. The CDR3 DNA reads TGTGCCAGCAGACCCCTTGATACCGAGGGCTATGGCTACACCTTC. Translating gives CASRPLDTEGYGYTF.

This chain links TRBV6-1 with TRBJ1-1; D gene ambiguous. Germline loops: CDR1 MNHNS, CDR2 SASEGT. This CDR3 has 14 amino acids. V was cut by 10 bases and J by 2 bases, with 17 bases left in between. This CDR3 is CAILHASGNTEAFF. In nucleotides, the CDR3 is TGTGCCATTCTTCACGCGTCGGGTAACACTGAAGCTTTCTTT.

The V call is TRBV29-1, the J call TRBJ2-1; D unclear. Germline loops: CDR1 SQVTM, CDR2 ANQGSEA. The CDR3 length is 14 residues. Trimming removed 5 bases from V and 4 bases from J, with 15 bases in between. The CDR3 nucleotides are TGCAGCGTTCTCCCTAGATTAACGTACAATGAGCAGTTCTTC. Its protein product is CSVLPRLTYNEQFF.

This clone was seen just once. The gene calls are TRBV5-1 and TRBJ2-1; D ambiguous. Germline V gene sequence: CDR1 SGHRS, CDR2 YFSETQ. The CDR3 is 18 amino acids. V lost 4 bases and J lost 0, with 20 bases in between. The CDR3 nucleotides read TGCGCCAGCAGCCCAACTTTGTCAGCGACCAGCTCCTACAATGAGCAGTTCTTC. As protein: CASSPTLSATSSYNEQFF.

CDR3 nucleotide sequence: TGTGCCAGCAGCTTAGCGGGAGTAGCGAACATTCAGTACTTC. This translates into CASSLAGVANIQYF. This chain connects TRBV7-2 to TRBJ2-4, with D perhaps TRBD2 (5 bases). This CDR3 spans 14 amino acids. V was cut by 0 bases and J by 7 bases, with 10 bases left in between. Germline assignment: CDR1 SGHTA and CDR2 FQGNSA.

The rearrangement uses TRBV10-1 and TRBJ2-3; TRBD2 matches 13 bases. J gave up 2 bases and V 2 bases, and 1 base lay outside the gene matches. CDR3 length equals 16 residues. Germline lookup yields CDR1 WNHNN and CDR2 SYGVQD (reference sequence). The DNA of the CDR3 is TGCGCCAGCAGTGAGGGGACTAGCGGGAACACAGATACGCAGTATTTT. Residues: CASSEGTSGNTDTQYF.

The chain carries TRBV28 and TRBJ2-7; tentative D call: TRBD2 (6 bases). The CDR3 is 16 residues long. The germline V gene encodes CDR1 MDHEN and CDR2 SYDVKM. Trimming removed 6 bases from V and 2 bases from J, with 20 bases in between. The DNA of the CDR3 is TGTGCCAGCAGCCCCGTTCGGGGGTCGGGAACCTACGAGCAGTACTTC. This codes for CASSPVRGSGTYEQYF.

The chain couples TRBV19 to TRBJ1-2; 7 bases agree with TRBD1. Per the germline V gene, CDR1 is LNHDA and CDR2 is SQIVND (reference sequence). The CDR3 consists of 15 residues. Trimming at V came to 11 bases and at J to 7 bases, leaving 19 bases not matched to a gene. The CDR3 DNA reads as TGTGCCGGAAGATCCCCGGGCAGGGGGTTAGGTGGCTACACCTTC. This sequence encodes CAGRSPGRGLGGYTF.

This chain joins TRBV6-6 and TRBJ2-7; 9 bases align to TRBD1. CDR3 size: 16 residues. The V gene's germline CDR1 is MNHNY and CDR2 SVGAGI (reference sequence). Trimming cost V 4 bases and J 0 bases; bases outside gene matches: 7. The CDR3 protein is CASSSYRGLSSYEQYV. CDR3 nucleotides: TGTGCCAGCAGTTCTTACAGGGGGCTTAGCTCCTACGAGCAGTACGTC.

The J gene is TRBJ2-1, the V gene TRBV7-2; 9 nucleotides agree with TRBD2. CDR1 and CDR2 (germline): SGHTA, FQGNSA. Unmatched junction bases numbered 1, after V lost 1 base and J lost 0 bases. The CDR3 sequence is 16 residues long. The CDR3 bases are TGTGCCAGCAGCTTAGGTAGCGGGGGCTCCTACAATGAGCAGTTCTTC. It translates to CASSLGSGGSYNEQFF.

Written as DNA, the CDR3 is TGTGCCAGTACTCCTACAGGGGGCGCCTCCTACGAGCAGTACTTC. This codes for CASTPTGGASYEQYF. The V gene is TRBV19, the J gene TRBJ2-7; 9 bases align to TRBD1. Germline values: CDR1 LNHDA, CDR2 SQIVND (reference sequence). The CDR3 length is 15 residues. With V trimmed by 7 bases and J by 0 bases, 7 bases remained unmatched.

The rearrangement joins TRBV5-1 to TRBJ2-1; 8 nucleotides align to TRBD2. Trimming cost V 3 bases and J 7 bases; bases outside gene matches: 9. Germline-derived CDR1 and CDR2 are SGHRS and YFSETQ. The CDR3 sequence is 15 residues long. As DNA, the CDR3 is TGCGCCAGCAGCTCCCAAGCGGGGGCGGGGAATGAGCAGTTCTTC. Its protein is CASSSQAGAGNEQFF.

The chain has TRBV19 and TRBJ2-6; D is ambiguous. Germline CDR1 and CDR2: LNHDA and SQIVND (reference sequence). There are 17 residues in the CDR3. V lost 8 bases and J lost 0, with 17 bases in between. The CDR3 DNA follows: TGTGCCAGTTTCCCGACCCCTAGGAGCTCTGGGGCCAACGTCCTGACTTTC. Its protein product is CASFPTPRSSGANVLTF.

This clone was recorded only once. The genes are TRBV10-3 and TRBJ2-1; 9 nucleotides line up with TRBD2. V shed 4 bases and J 10 bases; nucleotides not matched to a gene: 17. This CDR3 region has 17 residues. Looked up from germline, CDR1 is ENHRY and CDR2 is SYGVKD. CDR3 bases: TGTGCCATCAGTGGTTCAATCGCGGGGGGGCCGGTCTCCGAGCAGTTCTTC. It is translated as CAISGSIAGGPVSEQFF.

This sequence joins TRBV6-4 and TRBJ2-7, with TRBD2 as a possible D gene (6 bases). The CDR3 is made up of 15 amino acids. Trimming removed 6 bases at V and 3 bases at J, with 18 bases between. Germline values: CDR1 MRHNA, CDR2 SNTAGT. Here the CDR3 reads CASSSPVGGGYEQYF. The CDR3, as DNA: TGTGCCAGCAGCTCCCCGGTGGGAGGAGGCTACGAGCAGTACTTC.

The sample holds a few counts of this clone. The rearrangement links TRBV6-5 to TRBJ2-2; D is unresolved. V shed 7 bases and J shed 2 bases, with 8 bases lying between them. Germline V lookup: CDR1 MNHEY, CDR2 SVGAGI. The CDR3 is 13 amino acids. CDR3 region: CASTVPNTGELFF. The DNA of the CDR3 is TGTGCCAGCACAGTGCCCAACACCGGGGAGCTGTTTTTT.

The rearrangement joins TRBV4-1 to TRBJ1-1, with a tentative D call TRBD1 (6 bases). V lost 6 bases and J lost 0, with 17 bases in between. The V gene's germline CDR1 is MGHRA and CDR2 YSYEKL. This CDR3 is built from 16 residues. CDR3 coding DNA: TGCGCCAGCAGGCAGGGTGCAGGACAGTTGAACACTGAAGCTTTCTTT. Translation gives CASRQGAGQLNTEAFF.

J is TRBJ2-7 and V is TRBV7-2; weak D call: TRBD1 (5 bases). Trimming pared 5 bases from V and 5 bases from J, leaving 13 bases between. The CDR3 runs 13 residues. CDR1 and CDR2 (germline): SGHTA, FQGNSA. The CDR3: CASSRGQWNEQYF. The CDR3 DNA reads TGTGCCAGCAGCCGCGGACAATGGAACGAGCAGTACTTC.

This chain uses TRBV2 with TRBJ2-3; maybe TRBD2 (5 bases). The V gene's germline CDR1 is SNHLY and CDR2 FYNNEI. V was trimmed by 6 bases and J by 5 bases, leaving 18 bases between them. This CDR3 spans 15 amino acids. The CDR3 loop is CASRRTLVSGDTQYF. The CDR3 region has the DNA TGTGCCAGCAGGCGGACTCTGGTTTCCGGAGATACGCAGTATTTT.

The rearrangement joins TRBV5-4 to TRBJ1-1; 10 nucleotides align to TRBD1. From germline, CDR1 is SGHNT and CDR2 YYREEE (reference sequence). V dropped 4 bases and J dropped 4; count of bases not matched to a gene: 4. CDR3 length: 14 amino acids. The CDR3 DNA reads as TGTGCCAGCAGCGCCGACAGGGGGCCCACTGAAGCTTTCTTT. It translates to CASSADRGPTEAFF.

This clone was seen more than once but under ten times. The J gene is TRBJ2-3, the V gene TRBV5-6; 13 nucleotides agree with TRBD2. J lost 6 bases, V lost 1 base, and 5 bases had no gene match. Germline-derived CDR1 and CDR2 are SGHDT and YYEEEE. The CDR3 is made up of 16 amino acids. CDR3 amino acids: CASSLTSGGAGDTQYF. DNA of the CDR3: TGTGCCAGCAGCTTGACTAGCGGGGGGGCAGGGGATACGCAGTATTTT.

The chain joins TRBV9 to TRBJ2-1; 8 nucleotides line up with TRBD2. The CDR3 loop spans 16 amino acids. V was pared by 3 bases and J by 6 bases, with 11 bases of the junction left unmatched. Per germline, CDR1 SGDLS and CDR2 YYNGEE. The CDR3 coding sequence is TGTGCCAGCAGCGCAAGGGGGACTAGTACGGGCAATGAGCAGTTCTTC. Translating it yields CASSARGTSTGNEQFF.

J is TRBJ1-2 and V is TRBV6-1, with D hard to call. Germline V gives CDR1 MNHNS, CDR2 SASEGT. This CDR3 has 12 residues. The V end was cut by 8 bases, the J end by 3 bases, with 10 bases between. CDR3 amino acids: CASGQEDYGYTF. In DNA, the CDR3 is TGTGCCAGCGGTCAGGAAGACTATGGCTACACCTTC.

The rearrangement uses TRBV28 and TRBJ2-5; tentative D call: TRBD1 (8 bases). Germline CDR1 is MDHEN and CDR2 is SYDVKM. CDR3 size: 15 residues. V was pared by 4 bases and J by 4 bases, with 16 bases between. CDR3 sequence reads: CASSSGQGGGETQYF. The CDR3 DNA is TGTGCCAGCAGTTCCGGACAGGGAGGGGGAGAGACCCAGTACTTC.

The J gene is TRBJ1-4, the V gene TRBV27, with D maybe TRBD1 (5 bases). This CDR3 has 19 amino acids. Germline values: CDR1 MNHEY, CDR2 SMNVEV (reference sequence). V lost 6 bases and J 0 bases, leaving 23 bases between the germline ends. CDR3 sequence (DNA): TGTGCCAGCAGCCCAGACGGACATCGAGCTAGAGCAACTAATGAAAAACTGTTTTTT. Amino acid sequence: CASSPDGHRARATNEKLFF.

In this sample, this clone turned up once. The genes are TRBV7-9 and TRBJ2-7, with 10 bases fitting TRBD1. The CDR3 has 16 amino acids. Trimming removed 5 bases from V and 1 base from J; junction bases left unmatched: 8. Germline assignment: CDR1 SEHNR and CDR2 FQNEAQ (reference sequence). The CDR3 nucleotides read TGTGCCAGCAGCCCGCCCACGGGACAGGGGTCCTACGAGCAGTACGTC. It encodes CASSPPTGQGSYEQYV.

Only a few counts were recorded for this clone. This chain links TRBV5-6 with TRBJ1-2, with no clear D. CDR1 and CDR2 (germline): SGHDT, YYEEEE. V was clipped by 3 bases and J by 8 bases, with 20 bases between them. This CDR3 region has 15 residues. The CDR3: CASSSSAGVASGYTF. CDR3 nucleotide sequence: TGTGCCAGCAGCTCCTCCGCCGGGGTAGCATCAGGCTACACCTTC. Using reference TRBV5-6 and TRBJ1-2 for the parts outside the CDR3, the full variable domain is DAGVTQSPTHLIKTRGQQVTLRCSPKSGHDTVSWYQQALGQGPQFIFQYYEEEERQRGNFPDRFSGHQFPNYSSELNVNALLLGDSALYLCASSSSAGVASGYTFGSGTRLTVV.

The chain joins TRBV6-1 to TRBJ1-2; D is ambiguous. The germline CDR1 and CDR2 sequences are MNHNS and SASEGT. Trimming shortened V by 7 bases and J by 1 base, and 16 bases separated the two germline ends. The CDR3 is 15 residues long. CDR3 bases: TGTGCCAGCAATGATGGTGCAGGCCTTAACTATGGCTACACCTTC. Its protein is CASNDGAGLNYGYTF.